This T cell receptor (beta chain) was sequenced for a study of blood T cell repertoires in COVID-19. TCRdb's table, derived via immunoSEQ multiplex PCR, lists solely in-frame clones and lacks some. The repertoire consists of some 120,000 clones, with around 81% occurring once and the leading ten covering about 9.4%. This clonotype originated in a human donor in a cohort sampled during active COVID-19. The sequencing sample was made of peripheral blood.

The CDR3 DNA follows: TGCAGTGTGACAGGGGGCTCGGAGACCCAGTACTTC. This gives the protein CSVTGGSETQYF. The chain uses TRBV29-1 and TRBJ2-5, with 10 bases that match TRBD1. Germline CDR1 and CDR2: SQVTM and ANQGSEA. This CDR3 spans 12 amino acids.